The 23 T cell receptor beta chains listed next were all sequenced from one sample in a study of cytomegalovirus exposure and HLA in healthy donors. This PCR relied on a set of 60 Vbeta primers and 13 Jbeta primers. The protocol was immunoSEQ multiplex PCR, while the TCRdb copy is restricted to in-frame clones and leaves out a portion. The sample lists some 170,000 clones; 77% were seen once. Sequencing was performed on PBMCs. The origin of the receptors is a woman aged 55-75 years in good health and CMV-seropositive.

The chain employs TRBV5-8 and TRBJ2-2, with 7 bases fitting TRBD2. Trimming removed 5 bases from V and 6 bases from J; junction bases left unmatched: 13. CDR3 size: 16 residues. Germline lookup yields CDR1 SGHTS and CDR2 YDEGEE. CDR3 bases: TGTGCCAGCAGTAATGCGGGACTAAGGGCCTCCGGGGAGCTGTTTTTT. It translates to CASSNAGLRASGELFF.

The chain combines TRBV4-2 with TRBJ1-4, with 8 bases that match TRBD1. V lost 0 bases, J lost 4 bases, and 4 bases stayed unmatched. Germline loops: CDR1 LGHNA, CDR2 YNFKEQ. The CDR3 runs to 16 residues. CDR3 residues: CASSQENGQGNEKLFF. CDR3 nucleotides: TGTGCCAGCAGCCAAGAAAACGGACAGGGTAATGAAAAACTGTTTTTT.

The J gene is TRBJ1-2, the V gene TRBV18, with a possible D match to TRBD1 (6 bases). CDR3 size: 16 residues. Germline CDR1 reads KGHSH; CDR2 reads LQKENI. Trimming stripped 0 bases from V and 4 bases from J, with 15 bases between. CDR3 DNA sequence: TGTGCCAGCTCACCACCGTCTCGGACAGAGACCTATGGCTACACCTTC. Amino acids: CASSPPSRTETYGYTF.

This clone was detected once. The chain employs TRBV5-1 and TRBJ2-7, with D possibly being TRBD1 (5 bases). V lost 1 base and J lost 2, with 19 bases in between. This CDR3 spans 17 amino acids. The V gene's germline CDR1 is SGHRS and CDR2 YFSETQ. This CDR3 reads CASSLRDSDLLTYEQYF. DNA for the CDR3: TGCGCCAGCAGCTTGAGAGACAGCGACCTCCTTACCTACGAGCAGTACTTC.

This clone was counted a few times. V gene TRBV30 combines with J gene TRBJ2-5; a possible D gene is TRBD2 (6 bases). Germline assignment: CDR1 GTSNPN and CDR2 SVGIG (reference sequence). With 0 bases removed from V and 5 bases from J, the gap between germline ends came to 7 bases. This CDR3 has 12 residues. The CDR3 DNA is TGTGCCTGGAGTGTAAGCGGGGAGACCCAGTACTTC. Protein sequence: CAWSVSGETQYF.

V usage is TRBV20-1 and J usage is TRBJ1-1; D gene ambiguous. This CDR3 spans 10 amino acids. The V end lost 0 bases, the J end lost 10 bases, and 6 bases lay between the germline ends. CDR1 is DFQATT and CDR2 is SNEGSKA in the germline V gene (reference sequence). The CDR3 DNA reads TGCAGTGCTAGAGAGGTGAGAGCTTTCTTT. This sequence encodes CSAREVRAFF.

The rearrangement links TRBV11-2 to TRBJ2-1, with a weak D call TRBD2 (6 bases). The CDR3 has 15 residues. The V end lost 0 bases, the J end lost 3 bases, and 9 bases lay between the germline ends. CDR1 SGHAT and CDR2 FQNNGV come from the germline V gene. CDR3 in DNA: TGTGCCAGCAGCTTAGACGCGGGAAGCTACAATGAGCAGTTCTTC. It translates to CASSLDAGSYNEQFF.

CDR3 residues: CASMGQSYNEQFF. CDR3 bases: TGTGCCAGCATGGGGCAGTCTTACAATGAGCAGTTCTTC. The chain employs TRBV2 and TRBJ2-1, with a tentative D call TRBD1 (5 bases). Germline-derived CDR1 and CDR2 are SNHLY and FYNNEI. The CDR3 is 13 amino acids. V was cut by 7 bases and J by 4 bases, with 11 bases left in between.

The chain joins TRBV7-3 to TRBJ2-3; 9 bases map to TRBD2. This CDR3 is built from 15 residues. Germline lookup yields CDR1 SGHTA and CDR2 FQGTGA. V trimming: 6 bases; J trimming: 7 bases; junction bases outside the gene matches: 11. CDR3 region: CASSPGAGGRYTQYF. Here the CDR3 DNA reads TGTGCCAGCAGTCCTGGGGCGGGGGGGAGATATACGCAGTATTTT.

CDR3 residues: CASSQVWTGQPQHF. CDR3 nucleotides: TGCGCCAGCAGCCAAGTGTGGACGGGGCAGCCCCAGCATTTT. This chain links TRBV4-1 with TRBJ1-5, with D unresolved. The CDR3 sequence is 14 residues long. The germline V and J ends were trimmed by 1 base and 7 bases, with 11 bases remaining between them. Germline V gene sequence: CDR1 MGHRA, CDR2 YSYEKL.

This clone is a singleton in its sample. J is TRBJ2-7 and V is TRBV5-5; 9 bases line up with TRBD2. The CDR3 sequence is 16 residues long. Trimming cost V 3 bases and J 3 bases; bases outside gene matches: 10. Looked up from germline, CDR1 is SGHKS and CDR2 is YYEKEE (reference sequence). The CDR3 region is CASSSDVTSGLYEQYF. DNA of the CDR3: TGTGCCAGCAGCTCGGACGTGACTAGCGGTCTCTACGAGCAGTACTTC.

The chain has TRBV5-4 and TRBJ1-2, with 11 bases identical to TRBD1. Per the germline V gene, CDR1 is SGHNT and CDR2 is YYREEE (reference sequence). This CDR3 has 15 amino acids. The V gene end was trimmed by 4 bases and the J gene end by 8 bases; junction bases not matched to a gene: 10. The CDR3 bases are TGTGCCAGCAGCCTATCCGGGACAGGGGGTCGGGGCTACACCTTC. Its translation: CASSLSGTGGRGYTF.

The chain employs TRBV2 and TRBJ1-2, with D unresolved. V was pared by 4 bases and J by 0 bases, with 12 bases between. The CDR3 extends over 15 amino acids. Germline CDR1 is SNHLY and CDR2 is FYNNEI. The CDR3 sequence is CASSGRLRANYGYTF. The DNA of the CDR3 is TGTGCCAGCAGTGGGAGACTACGAGCTAACTATGGCTACACCTTC.

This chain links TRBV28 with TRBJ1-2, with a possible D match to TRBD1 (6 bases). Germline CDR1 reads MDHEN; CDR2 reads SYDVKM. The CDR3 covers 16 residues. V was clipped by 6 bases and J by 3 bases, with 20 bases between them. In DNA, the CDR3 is TGTGCCAGCAGCCCCACAGGGCTCAGTGCGGACTATGGCTACACCTTC. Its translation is CASSPTGLSADYGYTF.

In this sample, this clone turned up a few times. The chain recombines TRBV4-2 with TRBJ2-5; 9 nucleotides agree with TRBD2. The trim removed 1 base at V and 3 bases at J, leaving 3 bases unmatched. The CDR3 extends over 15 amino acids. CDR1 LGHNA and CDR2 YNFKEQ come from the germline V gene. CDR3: CASSQGLAGKETQYF. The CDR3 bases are TGTGCCAGCAGCCAAGGCCTAGCGGGAAAAGAGACCCAGTACTTC.

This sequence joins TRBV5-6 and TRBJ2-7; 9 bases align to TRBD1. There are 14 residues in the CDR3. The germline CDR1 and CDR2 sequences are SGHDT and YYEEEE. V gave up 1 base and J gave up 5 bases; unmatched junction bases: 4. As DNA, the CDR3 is TGTGCCAGCAGCTTGACACAGGGGGCCCACGAGCAGTACTTC. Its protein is CASSLTQGAHEQYF.

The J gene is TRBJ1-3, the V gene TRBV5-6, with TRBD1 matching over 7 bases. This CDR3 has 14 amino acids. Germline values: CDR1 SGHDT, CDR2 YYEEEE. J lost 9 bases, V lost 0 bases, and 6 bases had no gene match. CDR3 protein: CASSLGDSRFTIYF. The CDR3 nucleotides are TGTGCCAGCAGCTTGGGGGACAGTCGTTTCACCATATATTTT.

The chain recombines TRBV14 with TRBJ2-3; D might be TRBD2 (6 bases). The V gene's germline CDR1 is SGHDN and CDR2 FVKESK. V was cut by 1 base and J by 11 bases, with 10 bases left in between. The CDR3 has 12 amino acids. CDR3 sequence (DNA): TGTGCCAGCAGCCAAGTTCCCGGGGGGCAGTATTTT. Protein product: CASSQVPGGQYF.

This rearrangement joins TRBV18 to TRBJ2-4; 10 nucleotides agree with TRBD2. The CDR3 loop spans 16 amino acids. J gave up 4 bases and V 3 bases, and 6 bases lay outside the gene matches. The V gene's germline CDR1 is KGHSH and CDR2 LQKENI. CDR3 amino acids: CASSPNRTSGKNIQYF. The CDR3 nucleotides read TGTGCCAGCTCACCTAACAGGACTAGCGGAAAAAACATTCAGTACTTC.

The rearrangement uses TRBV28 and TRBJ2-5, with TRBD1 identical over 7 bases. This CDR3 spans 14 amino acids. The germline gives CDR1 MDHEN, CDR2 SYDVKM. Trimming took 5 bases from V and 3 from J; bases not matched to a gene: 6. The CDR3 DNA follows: TGTGCCAGCAGTCCGGTAGGGACAGAAGAGACCCAGTACTTC. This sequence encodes CASSPVGTEETQYF.

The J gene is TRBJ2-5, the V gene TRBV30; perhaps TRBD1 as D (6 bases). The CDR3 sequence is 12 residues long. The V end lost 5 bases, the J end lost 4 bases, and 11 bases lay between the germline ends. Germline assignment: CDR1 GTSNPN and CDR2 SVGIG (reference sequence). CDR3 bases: TGTGCCTGGTCCGGGACAACAGAGACCCAGTACTTC. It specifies CAWSGTTETQYF. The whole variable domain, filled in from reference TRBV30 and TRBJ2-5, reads SQTIHQWPATLVQPVGSPLSLECTVEGTSNPNLYWYRQAAGRGLQLLFYSVGIGQISSEVPQNLSASRPQDRQFILSSKKLLLSDSGFYLCAWSGTTETQYFGPGTRLLVL.

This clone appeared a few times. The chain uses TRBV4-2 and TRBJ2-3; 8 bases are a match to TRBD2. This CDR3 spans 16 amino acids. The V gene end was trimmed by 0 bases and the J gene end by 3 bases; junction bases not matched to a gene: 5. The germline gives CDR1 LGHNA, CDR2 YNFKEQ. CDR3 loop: CASSQDDGTSTDTQYF. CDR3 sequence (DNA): TGTGCCAGCAGCCAAGATGACGGGACTAGTACAGATACGCAGTATTTT.

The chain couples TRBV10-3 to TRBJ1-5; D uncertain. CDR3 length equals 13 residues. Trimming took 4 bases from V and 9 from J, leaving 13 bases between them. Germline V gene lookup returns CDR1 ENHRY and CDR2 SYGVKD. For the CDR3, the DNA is TGTGCCATCAGTGGGCACTCCGAGGGGCCCCAGCATTTT. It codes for CAISGHSEGPQHF.